This T cell receptor (beta chain) was documented in a study of blood T cell repertoires in COVID-19. Study summary: Spain, Italy and the United States supplied samples that represented acute and convalescent COVID-19. Sources were T cells, B-cell-depleted T cells, or PBMCs; the material itself was cDNA or gDNA.

In the authors' workflow: Reference gene primer amplification gave estimated nucleated cell counts. Sequencing used immunoSEQ multiplex PCR; TCRdb keeps in-frame clones, though not all of them. The DNA gave D and trimming, while V, J and clone size come from that table. Here the sample spans 250,000 or so clones, 84% being singletons. Trimming left V 3 bases short and J 3 bases short, with 12 bases between. Looked up from germline, CDR1 is WSHSY and CDR2 is SAAADI. The CDR3 covers 15 residues. The source is a middle-aged woman who had recovered from COVID-19. The sequenced sample was peripheral blood. The chain employs TRBV10-2 and TRBJ2-1; tentative D call: TRBD1 (6 bases). The CDR3 loop is CASSELGAYYNEQFF. CDR3 nucleotides: TGCGCCAGCAGTGAATTGGGGGCCTACTACAATGAGCAGTTCTTC.